This TCR beta chain stems from a study of cytomegalovirus exposure and HLA in healthy donors (dated by TCRdb to 2015 to 2018). Regarding the complete study: According to an earlier analysis of 587 of the donors, about 179 million T cells yielded over 100 million unique TCR beta sequences and approximately 300 Gb of sequence data. To study patterns of TCR occurrence, a later analysis re-analyzed previously published TCR beta repertoires from around 660 donors and added high-resolution HLA genotyping. The study was designed to test whether signatures of past pathogen exposure could be identified by cataloging public T cell receptors. A separate validation cohort of about 110 different subjects was used in addition to the approximately 700-subject first cohort. The T cell repertoires of roughly 660 subjects were profiled by immunosequencing and related to cytomegalovirus serostatus. Four or five DR-DQ haplotypes were handled as single units for association and clustering because linkage in the cohort was strong. A later genetic analysis used genome-wide SNP genotypes for about three fifths of the roughly 700 donors, treating that subset as a discovery cohort. Rather than using new phenotypic data, the later analysis identified candidate immune exposures from TCR beta sequences and from how often those sequences occurred across donors. Donor age, sex, ethnicity and CMV serostatus were collected together with the repertoire data. HLA typing covered class I and class II loci at four-digit resolution. The genetic ancestry cluster associated with self-reported Caucasian donors included over 65% of the approximately 410 genotyped donors. Every discovery cohort repertoire had been produced on one sequencing platform. Typing coverage varied by locus: roughly 629-640 donors for A, B, C, DRB1 and DQB1; approximately 500 for DQA1; around 570 for DPA1; 450 to 480 for DPB1. Approximately 300 gigabases of sequencing data and around 90 million unique TCR sequences made up an early release that covered approximately 700 HLA-typed donors. Among about 400 genotyped donors of the cohort, an average of around 250,000 unique TCR beta nucleotide sequences was sequenced per donor, of which roughly 17% were non-productive. An earlier analysis of nearly 600 of the donors applied high-throughput TCR beta sequencing to assess whether each TCR beta V gene segment acted as functional or pseudogenic. High-throughput TCR immunosequencing, statistical association of individual TCRs with disease status, and machine learning were combined to predict cytomegalovirus infection status.

CDR3 length: 13 amino acids, cysteine to phenylalanine. The DNA shown is the 39-base CDR3, in frame from base 1. A distance of 14 bases separates the germline ends of V and J, which lose 4 bases and 8 bases respectively. CDR1 and CDR2, per the germline V gene, are MRHNA and SNTAGT. General findings and caveats noted by the study authors: In an earlier analysis of 587 of the donors, most TCR beta V segments were observed in productive rearrangements about 87% or about 30% of the time, broadly matching IMGT annotations. According to a later genetic analysis, donors in an Asian-associated ancestry cluster had fewer N-insertions in productive TCRs than the approximately 710-donor mean. A further reported finding was that TCR beta sequences accurately predicted the HLA-A and HLA-B alleles for most subjects in the first cohort. A total of some 180 TCR beta chains were listed by the study as associated with cytomegalovirus. In a later analysis, HLA-associated TCR beta chains were found to be more clonally expanded and to have lower generation probabilities than equally common non-associated chains. The presence/absence analyses assumed that sequencing depth was roughly uniform across donors, and that assumption may not be true. Assigning TCR associations to individual alleles was difficult when HLA alleles, especially DR and DQ, strongly co-occurred. Correlated functional status among segregating V segments might reflect linkage disequilibrium, but an unknown experimental factor could not be ruled out. Because HLA typing was missing for some donors at each locus, association tests included only the typed subset. Because the 87-base-pair reads could not distinguish some IMGT-functional V segments, including TRBV6-2 and TRBV6-3, those segments were excluded. The only immune exposure information available for the cohort was CMV serostatus. Across donors, most TCR sequences were observed very rarely, whereas some public TCRs were present in many individuals. It was suggested by the authors that the approach could potentially be generalized to other disease states and immunological phenotypes. At a false discovery rate of 0.05, a later analysis linked 16,951 TCR beta sequences to specific HLA alleles. The sequencing pipeline was judged likely to have produced a cluster of highly shared sequence variants as a technical artifact. An association between a missense DCLRE1C variant and V-gene and J-gene trimming of TCR beta chains was found in a later genetic analysis and replicated in an independent cohort. In a later analysis, the rate of TCR association differed among HLA loci, with DRB1 alleles having the most associated TCRs and HLA-C alleles having the fewest. This cohort had only TCR beta chains sequenced, and the lack of alpha or paired-chain data limited which features could be detected. Because counts were too low, about 17 rarely observed V segments, including chromosome 9 orphons, were excluded from the earlier analysis of around 590 of the donors. A few of the identified cytomegalovirus-associated TCR beta chains were confirmed in vitro to be specific for cytomegalovirus antigens. A later analysis found that most CMV-associated TCR beta chains appeared HLA-restricted, with HLA associations seemingly driven largely by CMV exposure. In a later analysis, several top co-occurrence clusters were reported to appear linked to parvovirus B19, influenza, CMV and Epstein-Barr virus. Cytomegalovirus status was reported to be diagnosed by the classifier with high specificity and sensitivity in both the original and validation cohorts.

The cohort comprised around 690 healthy bone marrow donors. At the time of sampling, all cohort members were nominally healthy, though unrecorded immune exposures were likely present. The donor tested CMV seronegative and was one of the 352 seronegative cohort members. A peripheral blood sample was collected from each donor, and TCR beta sequencing was performed on peripheral blood mononuclear cells. The Qiagen DNeasy Blood Extraction Kit was used to extract genomic DNA from the blood cell samples. As for this clone: Its antigen is currently not known. Per-nucleotide qualities are absent, and no much larger clonotype sits a single base away.

Library preparation employed the immunoSEQ multiplex PCR assay. A mixture of 60 forward primers for TCR Vbeta segments and 13 reverse primers for TCR Jbeta segments was used in the multiplex PCR. The CDR3 region of rearranged TCR beta genes was amplified from genomic DNA with a multiplex PCR assay. The Illumina HiSeq System was used to sequence the amplified TCR beta libraries as 87-base-pair reads. Per the authors' processing: Across the 700 or so repertoires, a later analysis counted 60 million to 90 million unique TCR beta chains, roughly 11 million of which were shared by at least two donors. To remove PCR and sequencing errors, raw reads were error-corrected and collapsed into unique sequences using a nearest-neighbor algorithm that merged closely related sequences. To assign V, D and J gene segments, CDR3 sequences were aligned to IMGT reference sequences. For a sequence to be retained, a match of at least six nucleotides to both a V gene segment and a J gene segment was required. A rearrangement counted as productive if the CDR3 had no stop codons and remained in frame with V and J, and every other rearrangement counted as non-productive. Following IMGT convention, CDR3 was defined as the stretch from the second conserved V-encoded cysteine to the conserved J-encoded phenylalanine. In an earlier analysis of approximately 590 of the donors, sequences lacking an unambiguous match to a single V gene segment were excluded. An earlier analysis of 587 of the donors classified V segments as functional when productive rearrangements were above 56.7% and as segregating when the standard deviation between donors was above 5%. A statistical classification framework was developed to diagnose cytomegalovirus status using the catalog of TCR beta chain sequences. In a later analysis, TCR nucleotide sequences were compared against IMGT/GENE-DB human TR gene sequences so that V and J genes could be assigned. The TCRdist pipeline was used in a later analysis to assign CDR3 sequences and most-parsimonious VDJ recombination scenarios. A later analysis defined each TCR beta chain by its CDR3 amino acid sequence plus V-gene family, and excluded reads lacking a unique V-gene family. As a way to deal with suspected cross-contamination and a sequencing artifact, a later analysis dropped nearly 600 nucleotide sequences that were highly shared and had low generation probability. In a later analysis, a clonal expansion index for each public chain was calculated from normalized within-repertoire ranks of inferred template counts. A later analysis computed generation probabilities with a VDJ recombination model fitted to out-of-frame rearrangements, and checked the results against IGoR. In a later analysis, TCR-TCR, TCR-HLA and TCR-CMV co-occurrence was scored with hypergeometric tests, and a repertoire-size bias correction was applied to TCR pairs. A later analysis estimated false discovery rates by permuting HLA or CMV assignments 20 times. A later analysis grouped co-occurring TCRs with DBSCAN, adding TCRdist sequence similarity when clustering within HLA-allele-positive subsets. Co-occurrence clustering excluded repertoires with fewer than 30,000 or more than 120,000 public chains, plus five with anomalous nucleotide sharing. Drawn from immuneACCESS, this table holds only the in-frame rearrangements with V and J called that TCRdb kept. Clones are partly lost; checked studies trace under half to an unresolved V gene and leave the rest unexplained. That table is the source of V, J and clone size, and D and trimming were worked out from the DNA. In all, the sample holds 150,000 to 200,000 clones, and roughly 85% of those were seen once. Over 2% of the sample belongs to the ten largest clones.

The receptor chain draws on TRBV6-4 and TRBJ1-2, with no confident D gene call. The sample consisted of PBMCs. This clonotype was obtained from a woman in her forties or fifties in good health and CMV-seronegative. CDR3 sequence: CASSAGILAGYTF. The DNA sequence is given as TGTGCCAGCAGTGCCGGGATCCTGGCCGGCTACACCTTC.